This T cell receptor (beta chain) derives from a study of cytomegalovirus exposure and HLA in healthy donors. Study-wide findings and caveats: Subsequent analysis found a tendency for first-cohort TCR clusters to co-occur within the 90 to 150 validation repertoires.

Libraries were prepared by immunoSEQ multiplex PCR; TCRdb keeps only in-frame clonotypes and omits some of them. Of under 200,000 clones listed, 80% to 85% were seen once; the top ten hold roughly 1.2%. As to this clone: Its antigen remains unknown.

CDR1 is MGHRA and CDR2 is YSYEKL in the germline V gene. This CDR3 is 15 amino acids long. Trimming took 3 bases from V and 0 from J; bases not matched to a gene: 4. The sequence came from a woman under 40 in good health and CMV-seronegative. The specimen was PBMCs. The chain combines TRBV4-1 with TRBJ2-7, with 8 bases aligning to TRBD1. The CDR3: CASSQPGQDSYEQYF. The CDR3 coding sequence is TGCGCCAGCAGCCAGCCGGGACAGGACTCCTACGAGCAGTACTTC.